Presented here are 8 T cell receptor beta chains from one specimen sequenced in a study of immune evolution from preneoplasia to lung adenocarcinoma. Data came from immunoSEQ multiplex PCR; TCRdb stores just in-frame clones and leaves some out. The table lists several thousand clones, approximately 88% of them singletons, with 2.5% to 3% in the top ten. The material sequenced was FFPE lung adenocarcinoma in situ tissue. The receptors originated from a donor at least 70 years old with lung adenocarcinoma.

In DNA form, the CDR3 reads TGCGCCAGCAGCGCGGGACAGGGGAATGGAAACACCATATATTTT. Translated: CASSAGQGNGNTIYF. V gene TRBV4-1 combines with J gene TRBJ1-3, with 10 nucleotides matching TRBD1. Trimming took 5 bases from V and 3 from J; bases not matched to a gene: 4. The germline V gene encodes CDR1 MGHRA and CDR2 YSYEKL. This CDR3 has 15 residues.

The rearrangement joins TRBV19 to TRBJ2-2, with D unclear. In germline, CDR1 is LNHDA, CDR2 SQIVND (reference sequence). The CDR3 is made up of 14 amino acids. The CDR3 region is CASKGYANTGELFF. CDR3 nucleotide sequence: TGTGCTTCGAAGGGCTACGCGAACACCGGGGAGCTGTTTTTT.

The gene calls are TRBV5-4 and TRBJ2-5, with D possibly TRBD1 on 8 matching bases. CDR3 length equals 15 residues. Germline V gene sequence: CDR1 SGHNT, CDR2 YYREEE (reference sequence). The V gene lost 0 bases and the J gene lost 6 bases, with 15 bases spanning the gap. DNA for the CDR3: TGTGCCAGCAGCTTGGGTGGACAGGGAGGGAAGACCCAGTACTTC. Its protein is CASSLGGQGGKTQYF.

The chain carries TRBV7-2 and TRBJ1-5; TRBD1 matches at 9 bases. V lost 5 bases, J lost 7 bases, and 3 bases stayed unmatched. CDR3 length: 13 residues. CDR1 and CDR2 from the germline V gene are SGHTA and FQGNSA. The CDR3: CASSRDRAQPQHF. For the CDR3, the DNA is TGTGCCAGCAGCCGGGACAGGGCCCAGCCCCAGCATTTT.

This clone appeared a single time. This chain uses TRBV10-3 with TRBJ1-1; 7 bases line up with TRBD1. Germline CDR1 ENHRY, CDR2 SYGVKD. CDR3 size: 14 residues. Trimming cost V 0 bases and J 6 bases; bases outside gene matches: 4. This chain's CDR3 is CAISESRQGAEAFF. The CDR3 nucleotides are TGTGCCATCAGTGAGTCGAGACAGGGCGCTGAAGCTTTCTTT.

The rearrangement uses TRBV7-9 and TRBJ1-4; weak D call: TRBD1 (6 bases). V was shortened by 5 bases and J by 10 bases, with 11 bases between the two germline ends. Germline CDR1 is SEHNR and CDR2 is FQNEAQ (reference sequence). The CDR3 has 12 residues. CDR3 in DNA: TGTGCCAGCAGCCGGGGGCAGGGAAAACTGTTTTTT. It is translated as CASSRGQGKLFF.

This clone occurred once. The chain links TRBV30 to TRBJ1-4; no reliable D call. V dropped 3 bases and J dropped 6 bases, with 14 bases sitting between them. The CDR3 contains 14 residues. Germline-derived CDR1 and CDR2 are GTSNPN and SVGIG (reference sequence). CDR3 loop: CAWSSGSADEKLFF. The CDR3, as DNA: TGTGCCTGGAGCAGTGGGTCAGCCGATGAAAAACTGTTTTTT. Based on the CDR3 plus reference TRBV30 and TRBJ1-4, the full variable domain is SQTIHQWPATLVQPVGSPLSLECTVEGTSNPNLYWYRQAAGRGLQLLFYSVGIGQISSEVPQNLSASRPQDRQFILSSKKLLLSDSGFYLCAWSSGSADEKLFFGSGTQLSVL.

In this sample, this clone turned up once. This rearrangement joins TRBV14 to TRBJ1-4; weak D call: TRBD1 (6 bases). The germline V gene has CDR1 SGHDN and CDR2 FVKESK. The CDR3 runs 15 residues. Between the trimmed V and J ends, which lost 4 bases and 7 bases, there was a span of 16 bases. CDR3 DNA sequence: TGTGCCAGCAGCCGGGGAGGGGGATTTGGTGAAAAACTGTTTTTT. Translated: CASSRGGGFGEKLFF.